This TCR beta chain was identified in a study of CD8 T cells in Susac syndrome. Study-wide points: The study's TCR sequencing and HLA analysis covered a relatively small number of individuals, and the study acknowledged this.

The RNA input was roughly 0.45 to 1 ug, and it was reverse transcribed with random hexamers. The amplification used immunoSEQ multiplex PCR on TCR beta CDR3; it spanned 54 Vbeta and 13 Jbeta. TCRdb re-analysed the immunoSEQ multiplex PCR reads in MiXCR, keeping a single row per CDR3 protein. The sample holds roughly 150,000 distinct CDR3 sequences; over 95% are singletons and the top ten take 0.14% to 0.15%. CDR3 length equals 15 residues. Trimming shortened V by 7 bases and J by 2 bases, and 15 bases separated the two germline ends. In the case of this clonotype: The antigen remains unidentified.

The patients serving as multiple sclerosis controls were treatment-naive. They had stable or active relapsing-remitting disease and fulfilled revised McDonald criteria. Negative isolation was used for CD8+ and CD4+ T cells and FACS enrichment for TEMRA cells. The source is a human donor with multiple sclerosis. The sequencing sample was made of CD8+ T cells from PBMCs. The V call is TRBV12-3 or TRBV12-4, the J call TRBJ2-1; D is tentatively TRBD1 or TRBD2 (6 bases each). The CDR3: CASTPGGLTYNEQFF. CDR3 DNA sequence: TGTGCCAGCACCCCCGGGGGCTTAACCTACAATGAGCAGTTCTTC.